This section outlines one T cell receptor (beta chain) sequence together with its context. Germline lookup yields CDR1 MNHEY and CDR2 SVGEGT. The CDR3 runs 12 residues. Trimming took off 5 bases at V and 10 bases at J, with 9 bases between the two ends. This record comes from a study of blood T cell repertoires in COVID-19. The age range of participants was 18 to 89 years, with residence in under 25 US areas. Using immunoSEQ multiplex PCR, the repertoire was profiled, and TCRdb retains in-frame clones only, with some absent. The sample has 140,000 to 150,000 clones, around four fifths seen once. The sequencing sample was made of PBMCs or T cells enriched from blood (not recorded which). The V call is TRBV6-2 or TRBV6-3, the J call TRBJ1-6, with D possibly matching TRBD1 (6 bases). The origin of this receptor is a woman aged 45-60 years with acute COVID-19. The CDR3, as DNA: TGTGCCAGCAGTGGACAGCTCTCACCCCTCCACTTT. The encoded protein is CASSGQLSPLHF.